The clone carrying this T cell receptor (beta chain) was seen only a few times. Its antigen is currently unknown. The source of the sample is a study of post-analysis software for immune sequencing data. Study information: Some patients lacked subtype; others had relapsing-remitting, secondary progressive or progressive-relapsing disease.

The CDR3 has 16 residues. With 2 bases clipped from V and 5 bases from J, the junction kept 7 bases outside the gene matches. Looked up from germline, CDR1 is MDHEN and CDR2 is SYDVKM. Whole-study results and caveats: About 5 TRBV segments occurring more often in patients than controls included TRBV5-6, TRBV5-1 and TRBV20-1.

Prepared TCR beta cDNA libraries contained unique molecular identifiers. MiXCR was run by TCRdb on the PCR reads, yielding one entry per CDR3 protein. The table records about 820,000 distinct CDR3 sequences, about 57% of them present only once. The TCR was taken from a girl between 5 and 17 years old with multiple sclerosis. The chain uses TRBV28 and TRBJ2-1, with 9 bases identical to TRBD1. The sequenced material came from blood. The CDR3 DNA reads TGTGCCAGCAGTTTACCGGGACAGGGTATGCACAATGAGCAGTTCTTC. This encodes CASSLPGQGMHNEQFF.